Listed below are T cell receptor beta chains from one sample, sequenced in a study of cytomegalovirus exposure and HLA in healthy donors. Clones were sequenced by immunoSEQ multiplex PCR, and TCRdb holds only the in-frame ones, with some missing. The sample lists just under 95,000 clones, roughly 80% occurring once. The sequencing input was PBMCs. The receptor set was obtained from a girl aged 2-9 years in good health and CMV-seropositive. Each CDR3 is given with its conserved first and last residue. D genes are given only for firm matches. Size values are once, few and many counts, or a class for expanded clones, and some rows have none.

CASSASTGRYGYTF,TGTGCCAGCAGCGCCTCGACTGGAAGATATGGCTACACCTTC,TRBV9,-,TRBJ1-2,once
CASSRPGLAANNEQFF,TGTGCCAGCAGCCGACCGGGACTAGCGGCTAACAATGAGCAGTTCTTC,TRBV28,TRBD2,TRBJ2-1,-
CASSPPPGLAVNEQFF,TGTGCCAGCAGTCCCCCTCCGGGACTAGCGGTAAATGAGCAGTTCTTC,TRBV6-6,TRBD2,TRBJ2-1,-
CASSQGRLLQNYEQYF,TGCGCCAGCAGCCAAGGTAGGCTATTACAGAACTACGAGCAGTACTTC,TRBV4-1,-,TRBJ2-7,-
CASSVRVADTGELFF,TGTGCCAGCAGCGTCAGGGTCGCCGACACCGGGGAGCTGTTTTTT,TRBV9,-,TRBJ2-2,-
CATRDRATDTQYF,TGTGCCACCAGGGACAGGGCCACAGATACGCAGTATTTT,TRBV10-3,TRBD1,TRBJ2-3,once
CATSGGYGYTF,TGTGCCACCTCGGGGGGTTATGGCTACACCTTC,TRBV27,-,TRBJ1-2,once
CASSLTTSGSSVRYF,TGCGCCAGCAGCTTGACAACTAGCGGGAGCTCCGTACGGTATTTT,TRBV5-1,TRBD2,TRBJ2-3,-
CASSLSASGMNTGELFF,TGCGCCAGCAGCTTGTCGGCTAGCGGGATGAACACCGGGGAGCTGTTTTTT,TRBV5-1,TRBD2,TRBJ2-2,-
CAWSVSGRDEQFF,TGTGCCTGGAGTGTTAGCGGGAGGGATGAGCAGTTCTTC,TRBV30,TRBD2,TRBJ2-1,-
CASSSALGTGTSGNTIYF,TGTGCCAGCAGCTCGGCCCTGGGGACGGGGACATCTGGAAACACCATATATTTT,TRBV5-5,-,TRBJ1-3,-
CAISESSLGGGEQFF,TGTGCCATCAGTGAGTCGAGCCTAGGGGGTGGTGAGCAGTTCTTC,TRBV10-3,-,TRBJ2-1,-
CASRFDRGNTEAFF,TGTGCCAGCAGATTTGACAGGGGGAACACTGAAGCTTTCTTT,TRBV6-1,TRBD1,TRBJ1-1,-
CAIEEIGSGETQYF,TGTGCCATCGAAGAAATCGGGTCAGGGGAGACCCAGTACTTC,TRBV10-3,-,TRBJ2-5,-
CASSDTGLAQQYF,TGCGCCAGCAGTGATACGGGACTAGCGCAGCAGTACTTC,TRBV10-1,TRBD2,TRBJ2-7,-
CASSVGPSRVETQYF,TGTGCCAGCAGCGTAGGGCCATCCAGGGTGGAGACCCAGTACTTC,TRBV9,-,TRBJ2-5,-
CASSSGTGTTNQPQHF,TGTGCCAGCAGCTCCGGGACAGGGACTACTAATCAGCCCCAGCATTTT,TRBV25-1,TRBD1,TRBJ1-5,-
CASSIFPGAEAFF,TGTGCCAGTAGTATCTTTCCGGGAGCTGAAGCTTTCTTT,TRBV19,-,TRBJ1-1,-
CASGRGEANTGELFF,TGCGCCAGCGGTAGGGGTGAGGCGAACACCGGGGAGCTGTTTTTT,TRBV5-1,-,TRBJ2-2,-
CATSTVNTDTQYF,TGTGCCACCAGTACGGTTAACACAGATACGCAGTATTTT,TRBV15,-,TRBJ2-3,few
CAWSGESGLADGADTQYF,TGTGCCTGGAGCGGAGAGTCCGGACTAGCGGATGGGGCAGATACGCAGTATTTT,TRBV30,TRBD2,TRBJ2-3,-
CASRRRGEVEQYF,TGTGCCAGCAGGCGGCGGGGAGAAGTCGAGCAGTACTTC,TRBV28,-,TRBJ2-7,-
CASSLVPATTGGDSYEQYF,TGTGCCAGCAGCTTGGTCCCTGCCACAACAGGCGGAGATTCCTACGAGCAGTACTTC,TRBV7-6,-,TRBJ2-7,-
CASSPELRLAADTQYF,TGCGCCAGCAGCCCGGAACTCAGACTAGCAGCAGATACGCAGTATTTT,TRBV5-1,TRBD2,TRBJ2-3,few
CASQPLAGPQETQYF,TGTGCCAGCCAACCACTAGCAGGGCCCCAAGAGACCCAGTACTTC,TRBV28,-,TRBJ2-5,-
CSVYGLAPYNEQFF,TGCAGCGTTTACGGACTAGCGCCATACAATGAGCAGTTCTTC,TRBV29-1,TRBD2,TRBJ2-1,-
CASSPADRDYTEAFF,TGTGCCAGCAGTCCTGCCGACAGGGACTACACTGAAGCTTTCTTT,TRBV28,TRBD1,TRBJ1-1,-
CASSLVAAGGTDTQYF,TGTGCCAGCAGCTTAGTTGCTGCGGGGGGCACAGATACGCAGTATTTT,TRBV7-9,TRBD2,TRBJ2-3,-
CASSLAEGEAFF,TGTGCCAGCAGCTTGGCCGAGGGGGAGGCTTTCTTT,TRBV5-4,-,TRBJ1-1,-
CATSRGSGTTYEQYF,TGTGCCACCAGCAGAGGTAGCGGGACCACCTACGAGCAGTACTTC,TRBV15,TRBD2,TRBJ2-7,-
CASSDGQGSLAGGSRQETQYF,TGCGCCAGCAGCGACGGACAGGGTAGTTTAGCGGGAGGGAGTCGGCAAGAGACCCAGTACTTC,TRBV5-1,TRBD2,TRBJ2-5,-
CASSLLWSEQFF,TGTGCCAGCAGCCTGCTCTGGAGCGAGCAGTTCTTC,TRBV14,-,TRBJ2-1,-
CATRPPRVVPYEQYF,TGTGCCACCCGCCCGCCCAGGGTTGTCCCCTACGAGCAGTACTTC,TRBV6-1,-,TRBJ2-7,few